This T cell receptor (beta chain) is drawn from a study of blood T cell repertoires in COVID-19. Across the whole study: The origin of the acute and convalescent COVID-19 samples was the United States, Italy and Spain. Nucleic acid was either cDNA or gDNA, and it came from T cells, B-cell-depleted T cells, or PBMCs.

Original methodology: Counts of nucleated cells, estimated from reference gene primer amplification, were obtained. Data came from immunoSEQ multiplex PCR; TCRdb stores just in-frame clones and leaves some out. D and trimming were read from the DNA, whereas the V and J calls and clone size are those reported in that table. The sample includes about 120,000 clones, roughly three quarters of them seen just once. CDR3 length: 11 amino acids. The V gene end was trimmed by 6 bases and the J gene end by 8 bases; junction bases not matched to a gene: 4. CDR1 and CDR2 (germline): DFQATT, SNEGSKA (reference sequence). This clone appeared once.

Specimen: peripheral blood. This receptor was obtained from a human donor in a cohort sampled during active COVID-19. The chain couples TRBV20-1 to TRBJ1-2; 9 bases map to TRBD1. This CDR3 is CSAHGTGGYTF. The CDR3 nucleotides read TGCAGTGCCCACGGGACAGGGGGCTACACCTTC.